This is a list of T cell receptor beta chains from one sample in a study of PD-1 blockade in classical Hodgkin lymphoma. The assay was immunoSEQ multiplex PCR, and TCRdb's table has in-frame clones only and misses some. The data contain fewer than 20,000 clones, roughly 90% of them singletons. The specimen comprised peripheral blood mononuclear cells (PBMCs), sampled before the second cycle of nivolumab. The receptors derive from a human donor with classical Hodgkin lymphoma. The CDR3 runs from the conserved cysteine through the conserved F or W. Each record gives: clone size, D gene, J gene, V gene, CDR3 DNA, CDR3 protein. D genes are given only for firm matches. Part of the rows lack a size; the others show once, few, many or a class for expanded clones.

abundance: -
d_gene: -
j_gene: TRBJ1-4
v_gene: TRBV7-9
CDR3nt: TGTGCCAGCAGCTTAAAATTGGGATCAACTAATGAAAAACTGTTTTTT
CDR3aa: CASSLKLGSTNEKLFF

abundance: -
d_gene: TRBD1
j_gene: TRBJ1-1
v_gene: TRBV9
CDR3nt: TGTGCCAGCAGCCCCCGACAGGGGCTGACTGAAGCTTTCTTT
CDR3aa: CASSPRQGLTEAFF

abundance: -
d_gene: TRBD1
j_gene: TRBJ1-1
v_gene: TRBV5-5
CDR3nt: TGTGCCAGCAGCGGGGGGACAGGGAACACTGAAGCTTTCTTT
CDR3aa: CASSGGTGNTEAFF

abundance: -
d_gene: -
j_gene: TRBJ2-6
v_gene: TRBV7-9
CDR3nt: TGTGCCAGCAGCCCTTCTGGGGCCAACGTCCTGACTTTC
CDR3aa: CASSPSGANVLTF

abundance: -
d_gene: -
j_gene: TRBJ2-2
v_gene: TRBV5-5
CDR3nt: TGTGCCAGCCGGACTTTCTCCGGGGAGCTGTTTTTT
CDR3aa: CASRTFSGELFF

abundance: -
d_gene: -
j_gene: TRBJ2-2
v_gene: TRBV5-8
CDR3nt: TGTGCCAGCAGCTTAAGTTGGCTTTCCACCGGGGAGCTGTTTTTT
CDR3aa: CASSLSWLSTGELFF

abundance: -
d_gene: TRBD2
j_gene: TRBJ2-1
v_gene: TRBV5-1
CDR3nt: TGCGCCACAAATAGCGGGGGGGCCGGCCCCAATGAGCAGTTCTTC
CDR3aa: CATNSGGAGPNEQFF

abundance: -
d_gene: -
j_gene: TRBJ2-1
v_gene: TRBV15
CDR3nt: TGTGCCACCAGCAGAGATGGGGGGATATACAATGAGCAGTTCTTC
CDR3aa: CATSRDGGIYNEQFF

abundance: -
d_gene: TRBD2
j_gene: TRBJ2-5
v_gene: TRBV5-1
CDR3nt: TGCGCCAGCAGCTCCGGACTAGCGGGGCAAGAGACCCAGTACTTC
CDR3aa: CASSSGLAGQETQYF

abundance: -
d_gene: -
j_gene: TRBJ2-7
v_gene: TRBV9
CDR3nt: TGTGCCAGCAGCGCGGCCGGGACGGGGGCCTACGAGCAGTACTTC
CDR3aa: CASSAAGTGAYEQYF

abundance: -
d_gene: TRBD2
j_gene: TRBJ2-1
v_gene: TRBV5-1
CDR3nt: TGCGCCAGCAGCTTGGGGAGCGGGGGGGCCGGTGAGCAGTTCTTC
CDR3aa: CASSLGSGGAGEQFF

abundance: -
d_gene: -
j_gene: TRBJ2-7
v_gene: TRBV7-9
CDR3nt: TGTGCCAGCAGCTTGACCTCCTACGAGCAGTACTTC
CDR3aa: CASSLTSYEQYF

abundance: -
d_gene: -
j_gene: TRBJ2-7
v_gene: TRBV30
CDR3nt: TGTGCCTGGAGTGATTTGAACGAGCAGTACTTC
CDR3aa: CAWSDLNEQYF

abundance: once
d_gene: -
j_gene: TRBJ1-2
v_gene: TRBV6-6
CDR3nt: TGTGCCAGCAGTCAACTAGTCCAGGGTGGCTATGGCTACACCTTC
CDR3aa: CASSQLVQGGYGYTF

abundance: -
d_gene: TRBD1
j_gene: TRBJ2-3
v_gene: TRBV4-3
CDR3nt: TGCGCCAGCAGCCAAGAGGTTACAGGGGGCGTAGATACGCAGTATTTT
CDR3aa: CASSQEVTGGVDTQYF

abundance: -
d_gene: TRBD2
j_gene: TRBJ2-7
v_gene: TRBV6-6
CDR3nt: TGTGCCAGCAGAGGCGGGGGCTCCTACGAGCAGTACTTC
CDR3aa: CASRGGGSYEQYF

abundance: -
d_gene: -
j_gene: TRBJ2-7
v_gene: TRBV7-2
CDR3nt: TGTGCCAGCAGCTTCGGGGGGCCGCCGACTTTCGAGCAGTACTTC
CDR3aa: CASSFGGPPTFEQYF

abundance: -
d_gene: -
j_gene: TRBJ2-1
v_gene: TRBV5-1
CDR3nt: TGCGCCAGCAGCCAACGATACAATGAGCAGTTCTTC
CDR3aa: CASSQRYNEQFF

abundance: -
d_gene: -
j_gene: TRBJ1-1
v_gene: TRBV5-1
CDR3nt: TGCGCCAGCACCCAGTTGTTAGGGAGGGGGGCAGCTTTCTTT
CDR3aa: CASTQLLGRGAAFF

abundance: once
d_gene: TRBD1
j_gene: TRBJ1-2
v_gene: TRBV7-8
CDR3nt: TGTGCCAGCAGCAGAGCTACAGGGGACGGCTACACCTTC
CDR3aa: CASSRATGDGYTF

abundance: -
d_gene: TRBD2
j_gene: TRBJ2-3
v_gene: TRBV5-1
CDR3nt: TGCGCCAGCAGCTTAGATAGCGGGGGAAATACGCAGTATTTT
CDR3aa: CASSLDSGGNTQYF

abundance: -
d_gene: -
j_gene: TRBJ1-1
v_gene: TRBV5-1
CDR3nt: TGCGCCAGCAGCTCCGGCTTCGGGGGATTGAACACTGAAGCTTTCTTT
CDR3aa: CASSSGFGGLNTEAFF

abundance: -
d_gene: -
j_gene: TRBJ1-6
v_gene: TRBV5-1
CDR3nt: TGCGCCAGCAGCTTGGCTGAGATGGGGTCCAATTCACCCCTCCACTTT
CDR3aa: CASSLAEMGSNSPLHF

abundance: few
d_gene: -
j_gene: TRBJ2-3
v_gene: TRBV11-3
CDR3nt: TGTGCCAGCAGCCCAGCTGCGGATACGCAGTATTTT
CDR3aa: CASSPAADTQYF

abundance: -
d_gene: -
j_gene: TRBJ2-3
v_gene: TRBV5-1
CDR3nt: TGCGCCAGCAGCTTCGCCGGTCCTGGCACAGATACGCAGTATTTT
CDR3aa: CASSFAGPGTDTQYF

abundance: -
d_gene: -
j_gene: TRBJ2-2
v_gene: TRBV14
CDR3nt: TGTGCCAGCAGCCGGGGGGGCAACACCGGGGAGCTGTTTTTT
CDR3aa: CASSRGGNTGELFF

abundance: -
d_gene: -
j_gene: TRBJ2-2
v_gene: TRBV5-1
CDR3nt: TGCGCCAGCAGCTTACAAGGCGGGGAGCTGTTTTTT
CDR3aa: CASSLQGGELFF

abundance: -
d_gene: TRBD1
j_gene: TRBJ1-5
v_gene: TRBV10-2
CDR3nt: TGCGCCAGCAGTGACGGGGACAGGGTAGGAAATCAGCCCCAGCATTTT
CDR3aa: CASSDGDRVGNQPQHF

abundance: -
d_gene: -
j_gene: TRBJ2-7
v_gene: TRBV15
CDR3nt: TGTGCCACCAGCAGAGAAGTAGGGTCGTACGAGCAGTACTTC
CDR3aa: CATSREVGSYEQYF

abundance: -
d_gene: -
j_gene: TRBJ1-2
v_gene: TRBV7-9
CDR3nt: TGTGCCAGCAGCTTTGGGTCGGGCTACACCTTC
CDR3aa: CASSFGSGYTF

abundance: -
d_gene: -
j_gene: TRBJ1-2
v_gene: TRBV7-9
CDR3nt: TGTGCCAGCAGCTCCCTGGGCGGTAACTATGGCTACACCTTC
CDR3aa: CASSSLGGNYGYTF

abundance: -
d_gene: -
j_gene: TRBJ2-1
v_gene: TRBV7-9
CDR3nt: TGTGCCAGCAGCTTAAGTCCAGGGATTGAGCAGTTCTTC
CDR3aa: CASSLSPGIEQFF

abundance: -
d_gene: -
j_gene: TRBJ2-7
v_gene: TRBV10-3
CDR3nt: TGTGCCATCTCCCGATCCGGGGAACGGGACGAGCAGTACTTC
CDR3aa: CAISRSGERDEQYF